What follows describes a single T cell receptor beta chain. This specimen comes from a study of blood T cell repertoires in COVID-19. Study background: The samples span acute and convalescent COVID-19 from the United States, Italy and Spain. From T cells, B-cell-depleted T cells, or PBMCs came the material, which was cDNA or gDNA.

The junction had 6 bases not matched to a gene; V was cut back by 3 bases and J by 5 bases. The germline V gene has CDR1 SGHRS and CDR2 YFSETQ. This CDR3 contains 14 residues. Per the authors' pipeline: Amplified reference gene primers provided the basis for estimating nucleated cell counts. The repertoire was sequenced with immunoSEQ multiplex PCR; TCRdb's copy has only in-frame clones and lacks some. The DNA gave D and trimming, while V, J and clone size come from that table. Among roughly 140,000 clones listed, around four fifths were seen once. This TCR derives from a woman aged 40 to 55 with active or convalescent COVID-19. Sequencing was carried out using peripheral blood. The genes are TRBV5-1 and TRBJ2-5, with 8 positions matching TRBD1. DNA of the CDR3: TGCGCCAGCAGCTCAGGGGGCGCGTCGGAGACCCAGTACTTC. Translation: CASSSGGASETQYF.